This TCR beta chain was captured in a study of cytomegalovirus exposure and HLA in healthy donors. Germline loops: CDR1 MDHEN, CDR2 SYDVKM. The ends were cut back, 4 bases at V and 3 bases at J, with 12 bases in the middle. CDR3 length: 15 amino acids. The donors were part of the roughly 130-subject validation cohort, which stood apart from the roughly 680-subject first cohort. As to this clone: The antigen remains unidentified.

The table came from immunoSEQ multiplex PCR; TCRdb's copy has only in-frame clones and leaves some out. This sample carries around 240,000 clones, nearly 90% of them seen once, and the ten largest clones take 0.3% to 0.4%. Study-level points and caveats: TCR clusters originating in the first cohort tended to co-occur in the 120 validation repertoires, according to a later analysis. The authors listed 164 TCR beta chains as cytomegalovirus-associated.

Sequencing was carried out using PBMCs. The V and J genes are TRBV28 and TRBJ1-4, with D possibly TRBD1 on 6 matching bases. This TCR was sampled from a young woman in good health and CMV-seronegative. The CDR3 region is CASSSTGLANEKLFF. The CDR3 DNA is TGTGCCAGCAGTTCTACAGGGTTAGCTAATGAAAAACTGTTTTTT.